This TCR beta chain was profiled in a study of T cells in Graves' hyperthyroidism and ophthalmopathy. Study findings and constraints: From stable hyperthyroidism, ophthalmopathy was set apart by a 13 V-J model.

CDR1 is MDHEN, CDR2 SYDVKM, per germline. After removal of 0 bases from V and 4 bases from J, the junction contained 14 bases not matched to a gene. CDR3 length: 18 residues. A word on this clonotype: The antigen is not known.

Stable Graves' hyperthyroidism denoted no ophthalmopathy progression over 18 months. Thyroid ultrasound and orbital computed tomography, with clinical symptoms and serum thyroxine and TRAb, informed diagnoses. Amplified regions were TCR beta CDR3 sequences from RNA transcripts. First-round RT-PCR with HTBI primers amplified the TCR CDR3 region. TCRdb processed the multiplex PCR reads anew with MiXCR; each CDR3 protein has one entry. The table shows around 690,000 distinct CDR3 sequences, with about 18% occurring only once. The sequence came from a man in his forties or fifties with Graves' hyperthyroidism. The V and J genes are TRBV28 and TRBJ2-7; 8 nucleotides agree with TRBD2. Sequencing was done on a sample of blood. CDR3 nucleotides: TGTGCCAGCAGTTTATGGGGTCGGGGGACTAGGATAGGTTACGAGCAGTACTTC. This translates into CASSLWGRGTRIGYEQYF.